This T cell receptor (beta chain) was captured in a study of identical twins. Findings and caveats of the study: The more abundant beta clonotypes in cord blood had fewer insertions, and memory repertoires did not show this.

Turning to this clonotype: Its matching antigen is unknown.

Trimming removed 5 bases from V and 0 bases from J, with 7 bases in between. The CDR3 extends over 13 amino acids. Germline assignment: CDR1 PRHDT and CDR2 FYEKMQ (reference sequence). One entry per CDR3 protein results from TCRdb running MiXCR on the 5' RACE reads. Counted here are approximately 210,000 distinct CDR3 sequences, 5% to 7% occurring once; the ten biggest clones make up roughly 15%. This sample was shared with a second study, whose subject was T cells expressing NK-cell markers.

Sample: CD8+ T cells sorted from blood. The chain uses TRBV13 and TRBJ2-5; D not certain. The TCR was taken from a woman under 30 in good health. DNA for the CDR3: TGTGCCAGCAGCCCCGGAGACCAAGAGACCCAGTACTTC. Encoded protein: CASSPGDQETQYF.